What follows are 22 T cell receptor beta chains derived from one specimen sequenced in a study of blood T cell repertoires in COVID-19. Assay used: immunoSEQ multiplex PCR; TCRdb lists only in-frame clones, some missing. The profile shows nearly 95,000 clones, around 67% of them singletons. The sequenced sample was peripheral blood. The receptors originated from a man aged 70-80 years with COVID-19, enrolled during active disease.

This chain uses TRBV29-1 with TRBJ2-4; 8 positions agree with TRBD2. The germline gives CDR1 SQVTM, CDR2 ANQGSEA. V lost 5 bases and J lost 7; bases outside the gene matches: 10. This CDR3 region has 14 residues. CDR3 bases: TGCAGCGTTTCGGGGGGGAGGGCTTGGAACATTCAGTACTTC. Translating it yields CSVSGGRAWNIQYF.

This clone was found once. This chain's CDR3 is CASSQVPVVGELFF. CDR3 bases: TGCGCCAGCAGCCAAGTCCCCGTTGTCGGGGAGCTGTTTTTT. V usage is TRBV4-1 and J usage is TRBJ2-2; unclear D gene. Trimming shortened V by 1 base and J by 7 bases, and 10 bases separated the two germline ends. Germline CDR1 reads MGHRA; CDR2 reads YSYEKL. The CDR3 sequence is 14 residues long.

The CDR3 sequence is CASSLAQRGTYEQYF. Here the CDR3 DNA reads TGCGCCAGCAGCTTGGCCCAGCGGGGGACCTACGAGCAGTACTTC. The chain joins TRBV5-1 to TRBJ2-7, with TRBD2 matching over 8 bases. Germline loops: CDR1 SGHRS, CDR2 YFSETQ. The CDR3 is 15 amino acids. The V and J ends lost 0 bases and 2 bases, in that order; junction bases with no gene match: 4. Together with reference TRBV5-1 and TRBJ2-7, the CDR3 gives the full variable domain: KAGVTQTPRYLIKTRGQQVTLSCSPISGHRSVSWYQQTPGQGLQFLFEYFSETQRNKGNFPGRFSGRQFSNSRSEMNVSTLELGDSALYLCASSLAQRGTYEQYFGPGTRLTVT.

The chain combines TRBV6-5 with TRBJ2-5; 8 bases line up with TRBD1. Germline CDR1 is MNHEY and CDR2 is SVGAGI. This CDR3 comprises 15 residues. With 4 bases clipped from V and 3 bases from J, the junction kept 7 bases outside the gene matches. CDR3 sequence: CASSFPGQGEETQYF. DNA of the CDR3: TGTGCCAGCAGTTTTCCAGGACAGGGAGAAGAGACCCAGTACTTC.

The chain has TRBV6-6 and TRBJ2-2; possibly TRBD1 for D (6 bases). CDR3 size: 15 residues. CDR1 is MNHNY and CDR2 is SVGAGI in the germline V gene (reference sequence). Trimming cost V 2 bases and J 3 bases, with 10 bases left between them. As DNA, the CDR3 is TGTGCCAGCAGTTACGCCAGGGGTGACACCGGGGAGCTGTTTTTT. This encodes CASSYARGDTGELFF.

V usage is TRBV7-9 and J usage is TRBJ1-4, with D perhaps matching TRBD1 (5 bases). V was cut by 5 bases and J by 5 bases, with 15 bases left in between. Germline CDR1 is SEHNR and CDR2 is FQNEAQ (reference sequence). The CDR3 has 15 amino acids. CDR3 bases: TGTGCCAGCAGCCCAGACAGAAAACAAAATGAAAAACTGTTTTTT. Translation gives CASSPDRKQNEKLFF.

The chain combines TRBV29-1 with TRBJ2-3; possible D gene TRBD1, 6 bases. The CDR3 has 16 residues. Germline assignment: CDR1 SQVTM and CDR2 ANQGSEA. V dropped 2 bases and J dropped 2 bases, with 17 bases sitting between them. The CDR3 coding sequence is TGCAGCGTTGAAAGGTACGAGGACAGAGACACAGATACGCAGTATTTT. Translated, it gives CSVERYEDRDTDTQYF.

This sequence joins TRBV5-1 and TRBJ1-2; no firm D call. With 0 bases removed from V and 2 bases from J, the gap between germline ends came to 8 bases. The CDR3 has 14 residues. The V gene's germline CDR1 is SGHRS and CDR2 YFSETQ. The CDR3 coding sequence is TGCGCCAGCAGCTTGGCGTCAGAAAACTATGGCTACACCTTC. Translation: CASSLASENYGYTF. The full variable domain, in which reference TRBV5-1 and TRBJ1-2 provide the parts outside the CDR3, is KAGVTQTPRYLIKTRGQQVTLSCSPISGHRSVSWYQQTPGQGLQFLFEYFSETQRNKGNFPGRFSGRQFSNSRSEMNVSTLELGDSALYLCASSLASENYGYTFGSGTRLTVV.

This clone was seen a few times. The CDR3 coding sequence is TGTGCCAGCAGTTCCTCCAACCCCGCGGTTGTTGTCTACACCTTC. This codes for CASSSSNPAVVVYTF. This chain joins TRBV28 and TRBJ1-2; D remains unclear. The germline V gene has CDR1 MDHEN and CDR2 SYDVKM. The CDR3 spans 15 residues. The germline V and J ends were trimmed by 4 bases and 10 bases, with 22 bases remaining between them.

This sequence joins TRBV25-1 and TRBJ1-2, with a possible D match to TRBD1 (6 bases). This CDR3 comprises 15 residues. Trimming left V 3 bases short and J 4 bases short, with 15 bases between. Germline-derived CDR1 and CDR2 are MGHDK and SYGVNS. The CDR3 DNA reads TGTGCCAGCAGTGACAGGGACAACATTTTCTATGGCTACACCTTC. Its translation: CASSDRDNIFYGYTF.

The V call is TRBV7-6, the J call TRBJ2-3; no definite D call. The germline V and J ends were trimmed by 3 bases and 3 bases, with 10 bases remaining between them. Per the germline V gene, CDR1 is SGHVS and CDR2 is FNYEAQ. The CDR3 is made up of 14 amino acids. In DNA, the CDR3 is TGTGCCAGCAGCTTGCAGGTGGTTACAGATACGCAGTATTTT. Translation: CASSLQVVTDTQYF.

Many counts were recorded for this clone. The chain uses TRBV9 and TRBJ2-2; maybe TRBD2 (6 bases). This CDR3 has 14 amino acids. Germline lookup yields CDR1 SGDLS and CDR2 YYNGEE. The V end lost 5 bases, the J end lost 5 bases, and 13 bases lay between the germline ends. CDR3 nucleotides: TGTGCCAGCAGAAGACTAGAAGGGACCGGGGAGCTGTTTTTT. Protein sequence: CASRRLEGTGELFF.

This clone turned up a few times. The chain couples TRBV5-1 to TRBJ2-3; the D gene is possibly TRBD1 (5 bases). CDR1 SGHRS and CDR2 YFSETQ come from the germline V gene. This CDR3 spans 16 amino acids. V was pared by 1 base and J by 2 bases, with 14 bases between. This chain's CDR3 is CASSLSGGANTDTQYF. CDR3 DNA sequence: TGCGCCAGCAGCTTGAGTGGTGGGGCAAACACAGATACGCAGTATTTT.

This rearrangement joins TRBV7-9 to TRBJ2-3; perhaps TRBD2 as D (6 bases). CDR1 is SEHNR and CDR2 is FQNEAQ in the germline V gene (reference sequence). This CDR3 spans 15 amino acids. Trimming took 4 bases from V and 5 from J, leaving 16 bases between them. The CDR3 sequence is CASSSISGLGDTQYF. The CDR3 coding sequence is TGTGCCAGCAGCTCGATTAGCGGTCTGGGAGATACGCAGTATTTT.

The V and J genes are TRBV6-2 or TRBV6-3 and TRBJ2-5; TRBD2 aligns across 7 bases. This CDR3 has 16 amino acids. V lost 4 bases to trimming and J lost 5 bases; unmatched junction nucleotides: 13. CDR1 is MNHEY, CDR2 SVGEGT, per germline. The CDR3 protein is CASSSTGTTGRETQYF. In DNA, the CDR3 is TGTGCCAGCAGTTCGACCGGGACTACCGGTAGGGAGACCCAGTACTTC.

Written as DNA, the CDR3 is TGTGCCAGCAGCCATGGGACTAGCGGGAGACACGAGCAGTACTTC. This sequence encodes CASSHGTSGRHEQYF. The J gene is TRBJ2-7, the V gene TRBV3-1 (or the pseudogene TRBV3-2), with TRBD2 matching 14 bases. Germline V gene sequence: CDR1 LGHDT, CDR2 YNNKEL (reference sequence). The CDR3 covers 15 residues. J lost 5 bases, V lost 3 bases, and 3 bases had no gene match.

The J gene is TRBJ1-1, the V gene TRBV7-2, with a possible D match to TRBD1 (5 bases). CDR1 SGHTA and CDR2 FQGNSA come from the germline V gene. Trimming pared 5 bases from V and 11 bases from J, leaving 15 bases between. The length of the CDR3 is 12 residues. CDR3 sequence reads: CASSRDSAVAFF. CDR3 sequence (DNA): TGTGCCAGCAGCAGAGACAGCGCCGTCGCTTTCTTT.

This clone was seen a handful of times. J is TRBJ1-4 and V is TRBV4-2; 9 bases align to TRBD1. Germline loops: CDR1 LGHNA, CDR2 YNFKEQ. The CDR3 sequence is 18 residues long. Unmatched junction bases numbered 11, after V lost 1 base and J lost 5 bases. CDR3: CASSQVLQPGQGNEKLFF. The DNA of the CDR3 is TGTGCCAGCAGCCAAGTTCTACAACCGGGACAGGGCAATGAAAAACTGTTTTTT.

This clone was picked up a small number of times. V gene TRBV19 combines with J gene TRBJ2-7, with unresolved D. The CDR3 covers 16 residues. Germline CDR1 reads LNHDA; CDR2 reads SQIVND (reference sequence). V was shortened by 6 bases and J by 0 bases, with 18 bases between the two germline ends. The CDR3 coding sequence is TGTGCCAGTAGGACCCGAAAGACTGCCAGCTCCTACGAGCAGTACTTC. This codes for CASRTRKTASSYEQYF. Full variable domain (rest looked up from reference TRBV19 and TRBJ2-7): DGGITQSPKYLFRKEGQNVTLSCEQNLNHDAMYWYRQDPGQGLRLIYYSQIVNDFQKGDIAEGYSVSREKKESFPLTVTSAQKNPTAFYLCASRTRKTASSYEQYFGPGTRLTVT.

The rearrangement joins TRBV11-3 to TRBJ2-3, with TRBD2 matching over 8 bases. Trimming took 5 bases from V and 3 from J; bases not matched to a gene: 10. Germline assignment: CDR1 SGHNT and CDR2 YENEEA. There are 16 residues in the CDR3. As DNA, the CDR3 is TGTGCCAGCAGCCCTCGGACTAGCACCCAGACAGATACGCAGTATTTT. Translating gives CASSPRTSTQTDTQYF. Using reference TRBV11-3 and TRBJ2-3 for the parts outside the CDR3, the full variable domain is EAGVVQSPRYKIIEKKQPVAFWCNPISGHNTLYWYLQNLGQGPELLIRYENEEAVDDSQLPKDRFSAERLKGVDSTLKIQPAELGDSAVYLCASSPRTSTQTDTQYFGPGTRLTVL.

The chain has TRBV19 and TRBJ1-2; 7 nucleotides match TRBD1. The V segment lost 1 base and the J segment 3 bases; nucleotides outside the gene matches: 8. Germline V gene data show CDR1 as LNHDA and CDR2 as SQIVND (reference sequence). The CDR3 is made up of 16 amino acids. The CDR3 loop reads CASSIGRQGVYYGYTF. The CDR3 DNA follows: TGTGCCAGTAGTATAGGAAGACAGGGCGTGTACTATGGCTACACCTTC. The variable domain in full, completed from reference TRBV19 and TRBJ1-2, reads DGGITQSPKYLFRKEGQNVTLSCEQNLNHDAMYWYRQDPGQGLRLIYYSQIVNDFQKGDIAEGYSVSREKKESFPLTVTSAQKNPTAFYLCASSIGRQGVYYGYTFGSGTRLTVV.

The chain uses TRBV4-3 and TRBJ1-4, with D uncertain. Germline V gene sequence: CDR1 LGHNA, CDR2 YSLEER. The CDR3 is 16 residues long. V lost 1 base to trimming and J lost 0 bases, with 9 bases between them. CDR3 amino acids: CASSQGGGSTNEKLFF. Here the CDR3 DNA reads TGCGCCAGCAGCCAAGGGGGAGGGTCAACTAATGAAAAACTGTTTTTT.